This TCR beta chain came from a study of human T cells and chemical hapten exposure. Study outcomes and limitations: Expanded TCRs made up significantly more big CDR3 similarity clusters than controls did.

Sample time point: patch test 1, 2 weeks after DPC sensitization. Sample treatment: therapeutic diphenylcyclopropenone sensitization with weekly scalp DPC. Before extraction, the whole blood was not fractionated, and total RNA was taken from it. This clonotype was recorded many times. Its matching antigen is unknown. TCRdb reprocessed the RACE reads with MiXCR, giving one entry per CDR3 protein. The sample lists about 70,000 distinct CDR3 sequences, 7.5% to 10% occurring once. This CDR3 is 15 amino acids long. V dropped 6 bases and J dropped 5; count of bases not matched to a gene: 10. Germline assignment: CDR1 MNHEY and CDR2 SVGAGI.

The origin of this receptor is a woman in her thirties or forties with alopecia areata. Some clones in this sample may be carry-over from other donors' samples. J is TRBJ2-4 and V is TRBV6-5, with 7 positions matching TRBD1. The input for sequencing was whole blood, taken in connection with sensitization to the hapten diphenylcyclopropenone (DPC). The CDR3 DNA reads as TGTGCCAGCAGCCCCCACAGGGGCCAACAAAACATTCAGTACTTC. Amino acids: CASSPHRGQQNIQYF.